The 17 T cell receptor beta chains presented below share a single source sample, sequenced in a study of OX40 agonist ivuxolimab in advanced cancers. TCRdb's table, derived via immunoSEQ multiplex PCR, lists solely in-frame clones and lacks some. The sample has 15,000 to 20,000 clones; 65% to 90% are singletons. Sequenced material: CD4+ or CD8+ T cells sorted from blood, taken in a trial of the OX40 agonist ivuxolimab. The receptors were gathered from an adult with an advanced solid tumor such as melanoma, head and neck, liver or kidney cancer.

The table lists this clone with a few counts. The V gene is TRBV5-1, the J gene TRBJ2-1; D possibly corresponds to TRBD1 (6 bases). Germline CDR1 reads SGHRS; CDR2 reads YFSETQ. CDR3 length: 14 amino acids. V lost 1 base, J lost 5 bases, and 10 bases lay in between. This CDR3 is CASSLRQVDNEQFF. The CDR3 coding sequence is TGCGCCAGCAGCTTGAGACAGGTTGACAATGAGCAGTTCTTC.

This chain joins TRBV7-2 and TRBJ1-3; 10 nucleotides agree with TRBD1. Germline CDR1 and CDR2: SGHTA and FQGNSA. With 3 bases clipped from V and 8 bases from J, the junction kept 4 bases outside the gene matches. This CDR3 region has 14 residues. CDR3 coding DNA: TGTGCCAGCAGCTTGACAGGGGGCGCGGACACCATATATTTT. Encoded protein: CASSLTGGADTIYF.

The rearrangement links TRBV18 to TRBJ2-2; a weak D match, TRBD1 (6 bases). V lost 8 bases and J lost 1, with 14 bases in between. This CDR3 comprises 15 residues. Looked up from germline, CDR1 is KGHSH and CDR2 is LQKENI. CDR3 sequence: CASSKKQGNTGELFF. CDR3 bases: TGTGCCAGCAGCAAGAAACAGGGGAACACCGGGGAGCTGTTTTTT.

This clone was recorded only once. J is TRBJ2-1 and V is TRBV5-1; TRBD2 is a possible D gene (6 bases). This CDR3 has 13 residues. Germline V gene lookup returns CDR1 SGHRS and CDR2 YFSETQ. Trimming pared 6 bases from V and 5 bases from J, leaving 12 bases between. The CDR3: CASNPGGNNEQFF. In DNA form, the CDR3 reads TGCGCCAGCAACCCCGGGGGTAACAATGAGCAGTTCTTC.

The chain combines TRBV6-5 with TRBJ1-6, with 7 nucleotides matching TRBD1. With 2 bases clipped from V and 9 bases from J, the junction kept 7 bases outside the gene matches. The CDR3 extends over 15 amino acids. CDR1 and CDR2 from the germline V gene are MNHEY and SVGAGI. The CDR3 nucleotides are TGTGCCAGCAGTTACAGATCCAGGGGGGGTTCACCCCTCCACTTT. It is translated as CASSYRSRGGSPLHF.

The chain is built from TRBV6-1 and TRBJ2-5; 7 positions agree with TRBD1. Germline CDR1 reads MNHNS; CDR2 reads SASEGT. J was trimmed by 5 bases and V by 7 bases; bases with no gene match: 7. The CDR3 extends over 13 amino acids. In DNA, the CDR3 is TGTGCCAGCATTCGACAGGGCGGCGAGACCCAGTACTTC. This codes for CASIRQGGETQYF.

The chain recombines TRBV2 with TRBJ1-1, with TRBD1 identical over 10 bases. The CDR3 is made up of 14 amino acids. Germline-derived CDR1 and CDR2 are SNHLY and FYNNEI. The J segment lost 1 base and the V segment lost 7 bases, leaving 3 bases of the junction unmatched. The CDR3 region is CASMRDRGNTEAFF. The CDR3 region has the DNA TGTGCCAGCATGAGGGACAGGGGGAACACTGAAGCTTTCTTT.

The chain is built from TRBV11-2 and TRBJ1-1, with TRBD1 as a possible D gene (5 bases). Germline CDR1 is SGHAT and CDR2 is FQNNGV. V lost 5 bases to trimming and J lost 8 bases, with 27 bases between them. The CDR3 has 17 amino acids. The CDR3 protein is CASSRLAGSLFALEAFF. The CDR3 nucleotides are TGTGCCAGCAGCCGGCTGGCAGGGAGTCTTTTTGCACTAGAAGCTTTCTTT.

The gene calls are TRBV2 and TRBJ1-2; a weak D match, TRBD1 (6 bases). V was trimmed by 5 bases and J by 4 bases, leaving 17 bases between them. Germline lookup yields CDR1 SNHLY and CDR2 FYNNEI. This CDR3 spans 15 amino acids. DNA for the CDR3: TGTGCCAGCAGTCGTACAGGGACCATTACCTATGGCTACACCTTC. This codes for CASSRTGTITYGYTF.

V gene TRBV5-1 combines with J gene TRBJ1-2, with D possibly being TRBD1 (6 bases). Deletions cut 3 bases from V and 6 bases from J, with 18 bases between. CDR1 and CDR2 (germline): SGHRS, YFSETQ. The CDR3 runs 15 residues. In nucleotides, the CDR3 is TGCGCCAGCAGCTCCGGCGGGGGCAGTTTCGATGGCTACACCTTC. Protein product: CASSSGGGSFDGYTF.

V is TRBV6-5 and J is TRBJ2-7, with 14 positions matching TRBD2. The J segment lost 6 bases and the V segment lost 6 bases, leaving 1 base of the junction unmatched. Looked up from germline, CDR1 is MNHEY and CDR2 is SVGAGI. This CDR3 is built from 13 residues. The CDR3 bases are TGTGCCAGCAGCGGGACTAGCGGGGGCGAGCAGTACTTC. Protein: CASSGTSGGEQYF.

The J gene is TRBJ2-7, the V gene TRBV21-1; the table names TRBD1, a call not compared with the DNA. TRBV21-1 counts as a pseudogene. This CDR3 has 13 residues. The CDR3 spells CASTRGSSYEQYF. DNA for the CDR3: TGTGCCAGCACTAGGGGCAGCTCCTACGAGCAGTACTTC.

V gene TRBV30 combines with J gene TRBJ2-7, with D perhaps matching TRBD1 (5 bases). Germline-derived CDR1 and CDR2 are GTSNPN and SVGIG (reference sequence). This CDR3 is 14 amino acids long. The V gene lost 0 bases and the J gene lost 3 bases, with 12 bases spanning the gap. CDR3 residues: CAWSVPGLRYEQYF. The CDR3 region has the DNA TGTGCCTGGAGTGTACCAGGGTTGCGCTACGAGCAGTACTTC.

This chain links TRBV5-1 with TRBJ2-7, with TRBD2 matching over 7 bases. V dropped 3 bases and J dropped 5; count of bases not matched to a gene: 5. The CDR3 is 13 amino acids. Per the germline V gene, CDR1 is SGHRS and CDR2 is YFSETQ. The CDR3 protein is CASSSGLDNEQYF. As DNA, the CDR3 is TGCGCCAGCAGCTCAGGACTAGACAACGAGCAGTACTTC.

The chain is built from TRBV30 and TRBJ2-5, with D perhaps matching TRBD2 (5 bases). The germline gives CDR1 GTSNPN, CDR2 SVGIG (reference sequence). V dropped 0 bases and J dropped 11 bases, with 16 bases sitting between them. The CDR3 covers 13 residues. This chain's CDR3 is CAWSVLEGNGQYF. The CDR3 DNA is TGTGCCTGGAGTGTACTAGAGGGAAACGGGCAGTACTTC. The entire variable domain, with the rest obtained from reference TRBV30 and TRBJ2-5, is as follows: SQTIHQWPATLVQPVGSPLSLECTVEGTSNPNLYWYRQAAGRGLQLLFYSVGIGQISSEVPQNLSASRPQDRQFILSSKKLLLSDSGFYLCAWSVLEGNGQYFGPGTRLLVL.

This clone was seen once. CDR3 sequence: CASSTRQADEQYF. Here the CDR3 DNA reads TGTGCCAGCAGCACCCGACAGGCGGACGAGCAGTACTTC. The V gene is TRBV7-2, the J gene TRBJ2-7; perhaps TRBD1 as D (6 bases). CDR3 length: 13 residues. The V end lost 5 bases, the J end lost 5 bases, and 13 bases lay between the germline ends. CDR1 is SGHTA and CDR2 is FQGNSA in the germline V gene.

This clone was recorded once. The chain has TRBV28 and TRBJ1-2; TRBD1 agrees at 10 bases. Germline V gene data show CDR1 as MDHEN and CDR2 as SYDVKM. There are 13 residues in the CDR3. V lost 6 bases and J lost 8; bases outside the gene matches: 6. This chain's CDR3 is CASSRQGARGYTF. In DNA form, the CDR3 reads TGTGCCAGCAGCCGACAGGGGGCTCGCGGCTACACCTTC.